Shown below are 26 T cell receptor beta chains from a single sample sequenced in a study of T-cell memory formation after mild COVID-19. Each CDR3 protein is one row after TCRdb ran MiXCR on the 5' RACE reads. The sample has around 200,000 distinct CDR3 sequences; around 27% are singletons. Sequencing was performed on PBMCs or a T cell subset sorted from them (not recorded which). All receptors come from an adult woman who had mild COVID-19 (a few samples of this study predate the infection). Cell type and time point are not known.

The chain uses TRBV7-8 and TRBJ2-3; the D is unclear. Germline assignment: CDR1 SGHVS and CDR2 FQNEAQ. The CDR3 loop spans 14 amino acids. With 0 bases removed from V and 2 bases from J, the gap between germline ends came to 6 bases. CDR3 sequence reads: CASSLARHTDTQYF. The CDR3, as DNA: TGTGCCAGCAGCTTAGCTAGACACACAGATACGCAGTATTTT.

The chain couples TRBV3-1 to TRBJ2-3; possibly TRBD1 for D (6 bases). V lost 3 bases and J lost 0, with 13 bases in between. The CDR3 runs to 16 residues. Germline V gene lookup returns CDR1 LGHDT and CDR2 YNNKEL (reference sequence). In DNA form, the CDR3 reads TGTGCCAGCAGCCAGGCCGGGACAACTAGCACAGATACGCAGTATTTT. Translated: CASSQAGTTSTDTQYF.

The V and J genes are TRBV5-6 and TRBJ2-3; D gene unclear. The CDR3 runs to 15 residues. Germline values: CDR1 SGHDT, CDR2 YYEEEE. The V end lost 1 base, the J end lost 1 base, and 10 bases lay between the germline ends. CDR3 bases: TGTGCCAGCAGCTTGAACGGGTTGGGCACAGATACGCAGTATTTT. Protein product: CASSLNGLGTDTQYF.

V gene TRBV24-1 combines with J gene TRBJ2-1; D may match TRBD1 or TRBD2 (5 bases each). CDR3 length equals 15 residues. The V end lost 4 bases, the J end lost 2 bases, and 11 bases lay between the germline ends. Germline CDR1 is KGHDR and CDR2 is SFDVKD. The CDR3 loop reads CATSDPRGAYNEQFF. The CDR3 region has the DNA TGTGCCACCAGTGACCCCAGAGGGGCCTACAATGAGCAGTTCTTC.

The table lists this clonotype with a few counts. V usage is TRBV4-3 and J usage is TRBJ1-5; D gene unclear. V was trimmed by 4 bases and J by 5 bases, leaving 12 bases between them. Germline V CDR1 and CDR2: LGHNA, YSLEER. This CDR3 contains 14 residues. CDR3 sequence reads: CASSPWTKDQPQHF. CDR3 coding DNA: TGCGCCAGCAGCCCATGGACGAAGGATCAGCCCCAGCATTTT.

J is TRBJ1-1 and V is TRBV12-3 or TRBV12-4, with D possibly matching TRBD1 (6 bases). The CDR3 extends over 12 amino acids. The V and J ends lost 6 bases and 7 bases respectively, with 12 bases between them. This chain's CDR3 is CASRNREGEAFF. DNA of the CDR3: TGTGCCAGCAGGAACAGGGAGGGTGAAGCTTTCTTT.

The V gene is TRBV5-4, the J gene TRBJ2-1; TRBD2 agrees at 8 bases. CDR3 size: 15 residues. The germline gives CDR1 SGHNT, CDR2 YYREEE (reference sequence). V dropped 2 bases and J dropped 0; count of bases not matched to a gene: 1. The DNA for the CDR3 is TGTGCCAGCAGCTTTGGGACTAGCTCCTACAATGAGCAGTTCTTC. Residues: CASSFGTSSYNEQFF.

Only a few counts were recorded for this clonotype. The CDR3 is CASSAGTSGNEQFF. The CDR3 DNA sequence: TGTGCCAGCAGCGCCGGGACTAGCGGCAATGAGCAGTTCTTC. The rearrangement links TRBV7-3 to TRBJ2-1, with 11 bases lining up with TRBD2. The germline V gene has CDR1 SGHTA and CDR2 FQGTGA. The CDR3 is 14 amino acids. Losses at the gene ends were 5 bases for V and 6 bases for J; bases not matched to a gene: 3. The variable domain in full, with the rest retrieved from reference TRBV7-3 and TRBJ2-1, is GAGVSQTPSNKVTEKGKYVELRCDPISGHTALYWYRQSLGQGPEFLIYFQGTGAADDSGLPNDRFFAVRPEGSVSTLKIQRTERGDSAVYLCASSAGTSGNEQFFGPGTRLTVL.

There are a few counts of this clonotype. This chain uses TRBV7-9 with TRBJ1-6; the D is unclear. The CDR3 covers 14 residues. Between the trimmed V and J ends, which lost 4 bases and 6 bases, there was a span of 10 bases. The germline gives CDR1 SEHNR, CDR2 FQNEAQ (reference sequence). CDR3 residues: CASSSRSGNSPLHF. In DNA form, the CDR3 reads TGTGCCAGCAGCTCCCGCTCCGGTAATTCACCCCTCCACTTT.

This clonotype came up a few times. This sequence joins TRBV12-3 or TRBV12-4 and TRBJ2-5, with D perhaps matching TRBD1 (5 bases). CDR3 length equals 14 residues. The V and J ends lost 1 base and 1 base respectively, with 7 bases between them. CDR3 nucleotides: TGTGCCAGCAGTTTAGACAGGACCCAAGAGACCCAGTACTTC. Residues: CASSLDRTQETQYF.

The chain recombines TRBV28 with TRBJ2-7; no firm D call. Per the germline V gene, CDR1 is MDHEN and CDR2 is SYDVKM. Trimming cost V 6 bases and J 3 bases, with 18 bases left between them. The CDR3 loop spans 15 amino acids. This CDR3 is CASSSPPSLFYEQYF. The CDR3 DNA is TGTGCCAGCAGCTCACCTCCGAGTCTTTTCTACGAGCAGTACTTC.

This clonotype was seen a handful of times. The V call is TRBV7-9, the J call TRBJ1-2, with 9 positions matching TRBD1. The CDR3 spans 16 residues. V shed 6 bases, J shed 2 bases, and the junction held 10 bases outside the gene matches. The germline gives CDR1 SEHNR, CDR2 FQNEAQ (reference sequence). CDR3 sequence (DNA): TGTGCCAGCAGGCCTGATACGGGACAGGGAAACTATGGCTACACCTTC. This sequence encodes CASRPDTGQGNYGYTF.

In its sample, this clonotype was seen a few times. The CDR3 reads CASSLEPRAHEAFF. CDR3 coding DNA: TGTGCCAGCAGCTTAGAACCCCGGGCACACGAAGCTTTCTTT. The genes are TRBV7-2 and TRBJ1-1; D is unresolved. The CDR3 runs 14 residues. V was clipped by 1 base and J by 8 bases, with 14 bases between them. Germline V CDR1 and CDR2: SGHTA, FQGNSA.

This clonotype appeared once. The chain links TRBV2 to TRBJ2-5, with D possibly being TRBD1 or TRBD2 (5 bases each). Deletions cut 8 bases from V and 5 bases from J, with 18 bases between. Germline CDR1 SNHLY, CDR2 FYNNEI. This CDR3 is 14 amino acids long. The CDR3 protein is CASAQGPGGETQYF. The CDR3 nucleotides read TGTGCCAGCGCTCAGGGACCAGGAGGCGAGACCCAGTACTTC.

This clonotype showed up just a few times. At one of its ends the junction is not consistent with the germline gene, which may arise from a read error. This chain joins TRBV29-1 and TRBJ2-1, with TRBD2 matching over 14 bases. Germline V CDR1 and CDR2: SQVTM, ANQGSEA. The CDR3 extends over 12 amino acids. CDR3 in amino acids: CSVEGLAGVVVF. CDR3 nucleotides: TGCAGCGTTGAGGGACTAGCGGGAGTTGTGGTCTTC.

The sample holds a few counts of this clonotype. CDR3 amino acids: CASSLAGLGNQPQHF. The CDR3 coding sequence is TGCGCCAGCAGCTTGGCGGGGTTAGGCAATCAGCCCCAGCATTTT. This chain links TRBV5-1 with TRBJ1-5, with D unresolved. The CDR3 sequence is 15 residues long. Germline CDR1 is SGHRS and CDR2 is YFSETQ. The V end was cut by 0 bases, the J end by 2 bases, with 9 bases between.

The CDR3 nucleotides read TGTGCCAGCGGAAAGCGGGGGGACGAAGATACGCAGTATTTT. It codes for CASGKRGDEDTQYF. The genes are TRBV7-8 and TRBJ2-3; 9 bases fit TRBD2. Looked up from germline, CDR1 is SGHVS and CDR2 is FQNEAQ. The CDR3 loop spans 14 amino acids. V lost 8 bases and J lost 5; bases outside the gene matches: 8.

This clonotype was detected only a few times. The chain joins TRBV11-3 to TRBJ1-2; tentatively, D is TRBD1 (6 bases). The germline CDR1 and CDR2 sequences are SGHNT and YENEEA. Trimming pared 5 bases from V and 7 bases from J, leaving 17 bases between. The length of the CDR3 is 14 residues. The CDR3 loop is CASSRPGERSGYTF. In DNA form, the CDR3 reads TGTGCCAGCAGCAGGCCAGGGGAACGAAGTGGCTACACCTTC.

The CDR3 DNA sequence: TGTGCCAGCTCCCCTATCTTGGACACCGGGGAGCTGTTTTTT. Translating gives CASSPILDTGELFF. The chain links TRBV18 to TRBJ2-2; D ambiguous. CDR1 KGHSH and CDR2 LQKENI come from the germline V gene. CDR3 length: 14 amino acids. Trimming took 6 bases from V and 3 from J, leaving 11 bases between them.

The V gene is TRBV24-1, the J gene TRBJ1-2; D may be TRBD1 (6 bases). CDR1 and CDR2 (germline): KGHDR, SFDVKD. V dropped 4 bases and J dropped 3 bases, with 11 bases sitting between them. The CDR3 covers 14 residues. The CDR3 DNA sequence: TGTGCCACCAGTGAACAGGGAGTAGACTATGGCTACACCTTC. Amino acids: CATSEQGVDYGYTF.

This chain connects TRBV11-2 to TRBJ2-3; a weak D match, TRBD2 (6 bases). V dropped 7 bases and J dropped 11 bases, with 25 bases sitting between them. Germline V gene lookup returns CDR1 SGHAT and CDR2 FQNNGV. This CDR3 is 15 amino acids long. As DNA, the CDR3 is TGTGCCAGCACCTTGGAGGGCGGGGCTTTGGGGGGGCAGTATTTT. Its translation: CASTLEGGALGGQYF.

The V and J genes are TRBV3-1 and TRBJ2-7, with 9 bases that match TRBD2. V lost 2 bases and J lost 4; bases outside the gene matches: 6. The germline V gene encodes CDR1 LGHDT and CDR2 YNNKEL (reference sequence). This CDR3 is 15 amino acids long. CDR3 loop: CASSQSWTSEYEQYF. DNA for the CDR3: TGTGCCAGCAGCCAATCTTGGACTAGCGAGTACGAGCAGTACTTC.

This clonotype was picked up a small number of times. The chain combines TRBV6-5 with TRBJ2-1, with TRBD2 matching 7 bases. This CDR3 has 13 amino acids. Germline V gene data show CDR1 as MNHEY and CDR2 as SVGAGI. V was pared by 6 bases and J by 6 bases, with 5 bases of the junction left unmatched. As DNA, the CDR3 is TGTGCCAGCAGGCGACTAGCCGCCAATGAGCAGTTCTTC. Its translation is CASRRLAANEQFF.

CDR3 bases: TGTGCCAGCTCACCGGGAGGGGCTGAGACCCAGTACTTC. Residues: CASSPGGAETQYF. The rearrangement joins TRBV18 to TRBJ2-5, with 7 bases that match TRBD2. The germline V gene encodes CDR1 KGHSH and CDR2 LQKENI. The trim removed 3 bases at V and 5 bases at J, leaving 3 bases unmatched. CDR3 length: 13 residues.

The table lists this clonotype with a few counts. The rearrangement links TRBV19 to TRBJ2-7, with D maybe TRBD2 (5 bases). The CDR3 extends over 13 amino acids. Germline CDR1 and CDR2: LNHDA and SQIVND (reference sequence). The V end was cut by 5 bases, the J end by 4 bases, with 12 bases between. CDR3 DNA: TGTGCCAGTAGTTTCGGGGTAAAGTACGAGCAGTACTTC. Residues: CASSFGVKYEQYF.

This clonotype was detected once. This chain links TRBV11-2 with TRBJ1-1; D possibly corresponds to TRBD1 (5 bases). V lost 6 bases, J lost 4 bases, and 18 bases lay in between. Germline V lookup: CDR1 SGHAT, CDR2 FQNNGV. The CDR3 runs 15 residues. The CDR3: CASRRAAGWATEAFF. For the CDR3, the DNA is TGTGCCAGCAGGAGGGCGGCAGGGTGGGCCACTGAAGCTTTCTTT. The full variable domain, rest sourced from reference TRBV11-2 and TRBJ1-1, is EAGVAQSPRYKIIEKRQSVAFWCNPISGHATLYWYQQILGQGPKLLIQFQNNGVVDDSQLPKDRFSAERLKGVDSTLKIQPAKLEDSAVYLCASRRAAGWATEAFFGQGTRLTVV.